The clone carrying this T cell receptor beta chain was seen a handful of times. The entry originates in a study of blood T cell repertoires in COVID-19. Turning to the study itself: T cells, B-cell-depleted T cells, or PBMCs provided the cDNA or gDNA that served as material.

Original processing notes: Scientists estimated how many nucleated cells there were by amplifying reference gene primers. The data were produced by immunoSEQ multiplex PCR, yet TCRdb's version contains in-frame clones alone and is incomplete. V, J and clone size were drawn from that table, and D and trimming were deduced from the DNA. The data contain 250,000 to 300,000 clones, more than 65% of them seen just once; the ten biggest clones take up about 3.4%. The length of the CDR3 is 16 residues. Per the germline V gene, CDR1 is MNHEY and CDR2 is SMNVEV (reference sequence). V lost 3 bases to trimming and J lost 8 bases, with 22 bases between them.

The material sequenced was peripheral blood. This sequence joins TRBV27 and TRBJ1-2; TRBD1 might be the D (6 bases). The TCR sequence derives from a woman under 30 with acute or convalescent COVID-19. DNA of the CDR3: TGTGCCAGCAGTTTTGGTCAGCCGTCAGGGGTCAGGGGCTACACCTTC. Its protein is CASSFGQPSGVRGYTF.